The 20 T cell receptor beta chains below come from one sample, sequenced in a study of blood T cell repertoires in COVID-19 (dated by TCRdb to 2020 to 2021). The method behind the library was the immunoSEQ multiplex PCR assay. The source is immuneACCESS, and TCRdb retained only in-frame sequences with V and J called. Part of the clones is not carried over; for the studies checked, unresolved V genes explain less than half of this, and the remainder is unexplained. Present in this sample are about 120,000 clones, 86% of which were seen just once. The top ten clonotypes cover around 4.7% of the sample. Sequences were obtained from peripheral blood. These receptors were collected from a middle-aged man with acute or convalescent COVID-19.

This clone was detected a few times. The chain combines TRBV24-1 with TRBJ1-5; D is perhaps TRBD1 (5 bases). The V gene lost 4 bases and the J gene lost 8 bases, with 17 bases spanning the gap. Germline lookup yields CDR1 KGHDR and CDR2 SFDVKD. The CDR3 is made up of 15 amino acids. The CDR3 nucleotides read TGTGCCACCAGTGACCCCGTAGGGGATACGGAGCCCCAGCATTTT. Amino acid sequence: CATSDPVGDTEPQHF.

The chain couples TRBV6-5 to TRBJ1-2, with 10 bases aligning to TRBD1. V trimming: 0 bases; J trimming: 8 bases; junction bases outside the gene matches: 0. The CDR3 extends over 13 amino acids. Germline V gives CDR1 MNHEY, CDR2 SVGAGI. The CDR3 sequence: CASSYSTGGGYTF. DNA for the CDR3: TGTGCCAGCAGTTACTCGACAGGGGGCGGCTACACCTTC.

The rearrangement joins TRBV6-1 to TRBJ1-3; 12 bases are shared with TRBD1. The CDR3 length is 17 residues. J lost 4 bases, V lost 0 bases, and 4 bases had no gene match. Germline loops: CDR1 MNHNS, CDR2 SASEGT. This chain's CDR3 is CASSEAGTGGRGNTIYF. The CDR3 DNA sequence: TGTGCCAGCAGTGAAGCCGGGACAGGGGGCAGGGGAAACACCATATATTTT.

This clone was observed once. The V and J genes are TRBV19 and TRBJ2-2, with 8 bases matching TRBD1. CDR3 length: 17 residues. V trimming: 3 bases; J trimming: 3 bases; junction bases outside the gene matches: 9. CDR1 and CDR2 (germline): LNHDA, SQIVND (reference sequence). The CDR3 region is CASSIPQGASDTGELFF. CDR3 coding DNA: TGTGCCAGTAGTATCCCGCAGGGGGCAAGTGACACCGGGGAGCTGTTTTTT.

This sequence joins TRBV2 and TRBJ2-2; D is perhaps TRBD1 (5 bases). The CDR3 covers 13 residues. Trimming took off 6 bases at V and 3 bases at J, with 8 bases between the two ends. The germline CDR1 and CDR2 sequences are SNHLY and FYNNEI. The CDR3 is CASRAGYTGELFF. The CDR3 coding sequence is TGTGCCAGCAGAGCAGGGTACACCGGGGAGCTGTTTTTT.

V usage is TRBV2 and J usage is TRBJ1-2; possible D gene TRBD1, 5 bases. V lost 8 bases and J lost 7, with 17 bases in between. Germline V gene sequence: CDR1 SNHLY, CDR2 FYNNEI. The CDR3 runs 13 residues. The CDR3 bases are TGTGCCAGCGCGCAGGGCGGGGTATTTGGCTACACCTTC. It codes for CASAQGGVFGYTF.

The chain recombines TRBV5-4 with TRBJ2-1; no clear D. The CDR3 runs to 11 residues. Trimming cost V 5 bases and J 5 bases, with 5 bases left between them. Germline assignment: CDR1 SGHNT and CDR2 YYREEE (reference sequence). The CDR3 here is CASSFNNEQFF. DNA of the CDR3: TGTGCCAGCAGTTTCAACAATGAGCAGTTCTTC.

The chain employs TRBV15 and TRBJ1-2; unclear D gene. The CDR3 spans 15 residues. V was cut by 0 bases and J by 7 bases, with 15 bases left in between. The germline CDR1 and CDR2 sequences are LNHNV and YYDKDF (reference sequence). CDR3 nucleotide sequence: TGTGCCACCAGCAGAGATAAGGTGGGCTCGGCTGGCTACACCTTC. Protein product: CATSRDKVGSAGYTF.

V gene TRBV7-2 combines with J gene TRBJ1-6, with D possibly matching TRBD1 (6 bases). Germline CDR1 is SGHTA and CDR2 is FQGNSA. V was pared by 8 bases and J by 5 bases, with 7 bases between. The CDR3 extends over 12 amino acids. The CDR3 here is CASGGNNSPLHF. The CDR3 DNA sequence: TGTGCCAGCGGGGGCAATAATTCACCCCTCCACTTT.

This chain uses TRBV6-5 with TRBJ2-3, with D maybe TRBD2 (6 bases). Trimming removed 0 bases from V and 7 bases from J, with 11 bases in between. CDR3 length equals 14 residues. Germline V CDR1 and CDR2: MNHEY, SVGAGI. The CDR3 nucleotides read TGTGCCAGCAGTTACTCGATACGGGACTATACGCAGTATTTT. It is translated as CASSYSIRDYTQYF.

This chain connects TRBV30 to TRBJ1-5; TRBD1 matches at 7 bases. Trimming removed 2 bases from V and 7 bases from J; junction bases left unmatched: 5. The CDR3 contains 13 residues. Germline V gives CDR1 GTSNPN, CDR2 SVGIG (reference sequence). The CDR3 region has the DNA TGTGCCTGGAGTTCGGGACAGTCGCAGCCCCAGCATTTT. Encoded protein: CAWSSGQSQPQHF.

The chain links TRBV7-2 to TRBJ2-1; 8 positions match TRBD2. Germline-derived CDR1 and CDR2 are SGHTA and FQGNSA. The CDR3 is made up of 15 amino acids. The trim removed 3 bases at V and 2 bases at J, leaving 3 bases unmatched. This CDR3 is CASSFGRGAYNEQFF. The CDR3 DNA reads TGTGCCAGCAGCTTTGGGCGGGGGGCCTACAATGAGCAGTTCTTC.

The chain has TRBV30 and TRBJ1-2; 7 bases fit TRBD1. Germline V CDR1 and CDR2: GTSNPN, SVGIG (reference sequence). The length of the CDR3 is 12 residues. V shed 4 bases, J shed 4 bases, and the junction held 3 bases outside the gene matches. The CDR3 DNA reads TGTGCCTGGACAGGGGGTGGCTATGGCTACACCTTC. Amino acid sequence: CAWTGGGYGYTF.

V and J are TRBV7-8 and TRBJ1-2; a possible D gene is TRBD1 (5 bases). Trimming took 0 bases from V and 4 from J, leaving 9 bases between them. Germline V gene data show CDR1 as SGHVS and CDR2 as FQNEAQ. The CDR3 sequence is 14 residues long. CDR3 sequence: CASSLARQIYGYTF. CDR3 nucleotides: TGTGCCAGCAGCTTAGCGCGACAGATCTATGGCTACACCTTC. Variable domain in full (rest from reference TRBV7-8 and TRBJ1-2): GAGVSQSPRYKVAKRGQDVALRCDPISGHVSLFWYQQALGQGPEFLTYFQNEAQLDKSGLPSDRFFAERPEGSVSTLKIQRTQQEDSAVYLCASSLARQIYGYTFGSGTRLTVV.

The gene calls are TRBV5-3 and TRBJ1-3, with D unclear. TRBV5-3 is identified as an open reading frame with a role that is uncertain. The CDR3 length is 17 residues. The CDR3 here is CAVSSSFGVLSGNTIYF. The CDR3 nucleotides read TGTGCTGTGAGTTCGTCTTTCGGGGTCCTGTCTGGAAACACCATATATTTT.

This clone appeared a single time. The genes are TRBV3-1 (or the pseudogene TRBV3-2) and TRBJ2-1; possible D gene TRBD1, 5 bases. CDR3 size: 15 residues. V was pared by 0 bases and J by 10 bases, with 16 bases between. Germline V gene sequence: CDR1 LGHDT, CDR2 YNNKEL (reference sequence). This CDR3 reads CASSQEGRAHREQFF. CDR3 nucleotide sequence: TGTGCCAGCAGCCAAGAAGGCCGGGCGCACAGGGAGCAGTTCTTC.

For the CDR3, the DNA is TGCAGCGTTGTATTAGGGGTTCATGGCTACACCTTC. The encoded protein is CSVVLGVHGYTF. The chain combines TRBV29-1 with TRBJ1-2; weak D call: TRBD1 (5 bases). Trimming shortened V by 4 bases and J by 6 bases, and 12 bases separated the two germline ends. The germline CDR1 and CDR2 sequences are SQVTM and ANQGSEA. CDR3 size: 12 residues.

The chain combines TRBV10-3 with TRBJ1-2, with D maybe TRBD1 (5 bases). Germline loops: CDR1 ENHRY, CDR2 SYGVKD. The CDR3 has 13 residues. Trimming shortened V by 8 bases and J by 1 base, and 11 bases separated the two germline ends. The CDR3 region is CAIGSDSNYGYTF. The CDR3 nucleotides are TGTGCCATCGGTAGTGACAGTAACTATGGCTACACCTTC.

This clone has a handful of counts. The limits of the CDR3 on the DNA are not certain, so only TCRdb's listed CDR3 is given. CDR3 sequence reads: CASSQGVGTGIYF. V gene TRBV4-3 combines with J gene TRBJ2-4; the tabulated D call, TRBD1, remains unverified against the DNA. In germline, CDR1 is LGHNA, CDR2 YSLEER. The CDR3 extends over 13 residues, inclusive of both ends.

On this clone itself: Germline is not matched at one junction end, which may reflect a read error. V gene TRBV20-1 combines with J gene TRBJ2-7; unclear D gene. CDR3 length: 11 residues. In germline, CDR1 is DFQATT, CDR2 SNEGSKA (reference sequence). CDR3 in amino acids: CSASSSDEQYF. The CDR3 DNA reads as TGCAGTGCTAGTAGCTCCGACGAGCAGTACTTC.